This T cell receptor beta chain was sequenced in a study of T cell responses to AZD1222 COVID-19 vaccine. Whole-study results and caveats: Compared with day 0, the breadth and depth of the Spike-specific TCR repertoire rose significantly after two doses of AZD1222. It should be noted that donors were predominantly white British and more often female, and clonal diversity was possibly underestimated. There were vaccine-associated CD4 TCRs across spike, dominant at 160-218 and 743-854. Among those given AZD1222, only 6 or 7 were seropositive at baseline.

Comment on this clone: Its antigen is not known.

Germline CDR1 reads MNHEY; CDR2 reads SVGEGT. V trimming: 2 bases; J trimming: 3 bases; junction bases outside the gene matches: 6. CDR3 length equals 16 residues. The assay was immunoSEQ multiplex PCR, and TCRdb's table has in-frame clones only and misses some. This table holds about 50,000 clones, over 75% found once. This specimen was peripheral blood, taken on day 0 of AZD1222 vaccination. The V call is TRBV6-2 or TRBV6-3, the J call TRBJ2-7; 11 nucleotides align to TRBD1. This TCR was recovered from an adult in good health. The CDR3, as DNA: TGTGCCAGCAGTTACGCGACCGGGACAGGGGGCTACGAGCAGTACTTC. Translated: CASSYATGTGGYEQYF.